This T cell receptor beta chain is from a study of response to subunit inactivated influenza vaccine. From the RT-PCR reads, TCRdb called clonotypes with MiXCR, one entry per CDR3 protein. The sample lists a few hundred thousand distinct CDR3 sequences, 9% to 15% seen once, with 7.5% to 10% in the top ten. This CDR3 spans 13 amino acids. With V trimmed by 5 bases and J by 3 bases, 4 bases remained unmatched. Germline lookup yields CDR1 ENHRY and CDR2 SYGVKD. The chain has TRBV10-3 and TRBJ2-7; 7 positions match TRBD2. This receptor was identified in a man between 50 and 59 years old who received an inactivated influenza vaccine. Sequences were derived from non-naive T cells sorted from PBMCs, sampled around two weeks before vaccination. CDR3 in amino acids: CAISPGGGYEQYF. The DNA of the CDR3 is TGTGCCATCAGTCCGGGGGGAGGCTACGAGCAGTACTTC.